The entry that follows covers one T cell receptor (beta chain) sequence. V shed 5 bases and J shed 7 bases, with 9 bases lying between them. CDR3 length: 12 residues. Germline assignment: CDR1 SGDLS and CDR2 YYNGEE. The sample is drawn from a study of blood T cell repertoires in COVID-19. Study details: COVID-19 samples collected from the United States, Italy and Spain covered acute and convalescent phases. PBMCs, B-cell-depleted T cells, or T cells provided the cDNA or gDNA that made up the material.

Only in-frame clones appear in the TCRdb table, and some are missing; sequencing was by immunoSEQ multiplex PCR. The table shows around 64,000 clones, with about nine tenths occurring only once. Material: peripheral blood. This sequence originates from a man aged 50 or older with active COVID-19. The gene calls are TRBV9 and TRBJ1-4, with a weak D call TRBD1 (5 bases). The CDR3 nucleotides read TGTGCCAGCAGGGGGAGGGGTGAAAAACTGTTTTTT. It encodes CASRGRGEKLFF.